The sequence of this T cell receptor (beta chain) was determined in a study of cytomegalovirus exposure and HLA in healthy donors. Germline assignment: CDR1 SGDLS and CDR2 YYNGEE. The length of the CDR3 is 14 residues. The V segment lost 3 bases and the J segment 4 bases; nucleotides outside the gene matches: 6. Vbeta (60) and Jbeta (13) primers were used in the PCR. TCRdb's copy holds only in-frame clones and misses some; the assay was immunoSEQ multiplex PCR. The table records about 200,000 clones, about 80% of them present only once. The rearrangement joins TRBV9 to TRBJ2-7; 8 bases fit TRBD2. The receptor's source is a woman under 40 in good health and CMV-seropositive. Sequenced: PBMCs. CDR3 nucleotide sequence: TGTGCCAGCAGCGCGGGGGGGACGGTATACGAGCAGTACTTC. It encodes CASSAGGTVYEQYF.